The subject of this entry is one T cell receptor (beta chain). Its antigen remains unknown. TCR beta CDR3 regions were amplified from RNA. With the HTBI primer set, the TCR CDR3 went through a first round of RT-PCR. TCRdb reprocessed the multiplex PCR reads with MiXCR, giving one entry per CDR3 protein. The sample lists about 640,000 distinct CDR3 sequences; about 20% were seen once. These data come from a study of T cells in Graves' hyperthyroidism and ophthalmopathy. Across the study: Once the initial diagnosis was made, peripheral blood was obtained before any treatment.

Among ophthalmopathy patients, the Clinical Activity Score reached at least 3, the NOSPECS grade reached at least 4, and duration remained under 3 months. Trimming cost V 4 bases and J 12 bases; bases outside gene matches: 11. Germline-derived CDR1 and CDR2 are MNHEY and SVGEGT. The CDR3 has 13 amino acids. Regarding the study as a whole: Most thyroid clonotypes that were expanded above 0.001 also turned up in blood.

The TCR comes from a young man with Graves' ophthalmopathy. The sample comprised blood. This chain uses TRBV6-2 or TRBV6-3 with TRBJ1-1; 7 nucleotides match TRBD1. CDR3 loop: CASSSEGRGSTFF. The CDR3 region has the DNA TGTGCCAGCAGTTCAGAGGGCAGGGGGTCTACTTTCTTT.